Shown below are 21 T cell receptor beta chains from a single sample sequenced in a study of blood T cells in healthy people across ages. The second PCR ran 7 to 11 cycles with a sample-barcoded 5' primer and J-beta primers. TCRdb re-analysed the 5' RACE reads in MiXCR, keeping a single row per CDR3 protein. The table lists under 1,000,000 distinct CDR3 sequences, under 40% of them singletons. The sequencing sample was made of blood. These receptors all stem from a man between 18 and 35 years old in good health.

There are many counts of this clonotype. This chain connects TRBV12-3 or TRBV12-4 to TRBJ2-7, with D perhaps being TRBD1 or TRBD2 (5 bases each). V lost 6 bases and J 1 base, leaving 10 bases between the germline ends. The CDR3 is made up of 13 amino acids. CDR3 coding DNA: TGTGCCAGCAGCGATGGGGGTTCCTACGAGCAGTACTTC. As protein: CASSDGGSYEQYF.

This clonotype has only a few counts. Written as DNA, the CDR3 is TGCAGTGCTGGAGGGGCCGGGCGGCCCGGGTTAATGGAAATGAATCGTTCACCCCTCCACTTT. Its translation: CSAGGAGRPGLMEMNRSPLHF. The chain employs TRBV20-1 and TRBJ1-6, with D perhaps TRBD1 (5 bases). This CDR3 contains 21 residues. CDR1 and CDR2 (germline): DFQATT, SNEGSKA (reference sequence). V gave up 5 bases and J gave up 9 bases, with 38 bases separating them.

This chain connects TRBV28 to TRBJ2-7; D is perhaps TRBD2 (6 bases). Germline CDR1 reads MDHEN; CDR2 reads SYDVKM. The ends were cut back, 5 bases at V and 0 bases at J, with 23 bases in the middle. This CDR3 region has 18 residues. This CDR3 reads CASSQPRERPQISYEQYF. For the CDR3, the DNA is TGTGCCAGCAGTCAGCCCCGGGAGCGACCGCAGATCTCCTACGAGCAGTACTTC.

The chain recombines TRBV6-6 with TRBJ2-5, with 8 nucleotides matching TRBD1. The junction had 7 bases not matched to a gene; V was cut back by 2 bases and J by 5 bases. Looked up from germline, CDR1 is MNHNY and CDR2 is SVGAGI (reference sequence). The CDR3 consists of 15 residues. CDR3 in DNA: TGTGCCAGCAGTTACGCGGCAGGGGGCCGGGAGACCCAGTACTTC. Translated: CASSYAAGGRETQYF.

Note on this clonotype: This could be a read error, since a much larger clone is one nucleotide away. The chain combines TRBV7-2 with TRBJ2-1; tentative D call: TRBD2 (7 bases). Trimming shortened V by 3 bases and J by 13 bases, and 28 bases separated the two germline ends. The CDR3 loop spans 17 amino acids. CDR1 and CDR2 from the germline V gene are SGHTA and FQGNSA. CDR3 sequence: CASSFERGDYFPETQFF. CDR3 sequence (DNA): TGTGCCAGCAGCTTCGAGAGGGGGGACTATTTTCCAGAGACCCAGTTCTTC.

This clonotype was detected a few times. The V and J genes are TRBV5-1 and TRBJ2-7; D might be TRBD1 or TRBD2, each matching 5 bases. This CDR3 is 13 amino acids long. Germline CDR1 and CDR2: SGHRS and YFSETQ. Trimming took off 4 bases at V and 4 bases at J, with 12 bases between the two ends. The CDR3 DNA reads as TGCGCCAGCAGCGGGGGTAACTATTACGAGCAGTACTTC. It specifies CASSGGNYYEQYF.

This clonotype is a singleton in its sample. The rearrangement links TRBV7-9 to TRBJ1-4, with a possible D match to TRBD1 (5 bases). Looked up from germline, CDR1 is SEHNR and CDR2 is FQNEAQ (reference sequence). This CDR3 has 17 residues. Trimming stripped 1 base from V and 0 bases from J, with 12 bases between. The CDR3 region is CASSLGGQGATNEKLFF. In nucleotides, the CDR3 is TGTGCCAGCAGCTTAGGAGGGCAGGGCGCAACTAATGAAAAACTGTTTTTT.

This clonotype appeared a few times. The chain links TRBV20-1 to TRBJ2-7; 8 positions agree with TRBD2. Per germline, CDR1 DFQATT and CDR2 SNEGSKA (reference sequence). CDR3 length equals 14 residues. V dropped 8 bases and J dropped 2; count of bases not matched to a gene: 11. For the CDR3, the DNA is TGCAGTCCACAAACCGGGACTAGGGCCTACGAGCAGTACTTC. Amino acid sequence: CSPQTGTRAYEQYF.

The chain has TRBV6-1 and TRBJ2-1; D not resolved. Trimming removed 2 bases from V and 9 bases from J, with 8 bases in between. Per the germline V gene, CDR1 is MNHNS and CDR2 is SASEGT. The CDR3 length is 12 residues. In DNA, the CDR3 is TGTGCCAGCAGTGAACGGGTAGGTGAGCAGTTCTTC. Translated: CASSERVGEQFF.

The chain recombines TRBV25-1 with TRBJ1-4; D is perhaps TRBD1 (5 bases). V was cut by 4 bases and J by 7 bases, with 13 bases left in between. Per the germline V gene, CDR1 is MGHDK and CDR2 is SYGVNS. This CDR3 comprises 14 residues. The CDR3 coding sequence is TGTGCCAGCAGTGTTGGTGGAGGGGTTGAAAAACTGTTTTTT. Translated, it gives CASSVGGGVEKLFF.

This clonotype was seen a handful of times. The chain combines TRBV20-1 with TRBJ1-2; D remains ambiguous. The CDR3 is 12 amino acids. Trimming took off 4 bases at V and 4 bases at J, with 10 bases between the two ends. CDR1 and CDR2 from the germline V gene are DFQATT and SNEGSKA (reference sequence). Here the CDR3 DNA reads TGCAGTGCTACGCCCGGGTTCTATGGCTACACCTTC. Translating it yields CSATPGFYGYTF.

This clonotype turned up a few times. This chain uses TRBV30 with TRBJ2-5; weak D call: TRBD2 (5 bases). Germline assignment: CDR1 GTSNPN and CDR2 SVGIG (reference sequence). CDR3 length: 15 amino acids. Trimming took 2 bases from V and 2 from J, leaving 15 bases between them. CDR3 in DNA: TGTGCCTGGAGTAAACGGGGATCGGGACAAGAGACCCAGTACTTC. Its protein is CAWSKRGSGQETQYF.

Only a few counts were recorded for this clonotype. The chain carries TRBV27 and TRBJ1-5; 8 nucleotides align to TRBD1. Trimming removed 4 bases from V and 6 bases from J; junction bases left unmatched: 11. CDR3 size: 16 residues. In germline, CDR1 is MNHEY, CDR2 SMNVEV (reference sequence). Here the CDR3 DNA reads TGTGCCAGCAGTTCCTGGACAGGGAAAAACGTTCAGCCCCAGCATTTT. It yields the protein CASSSWTGKNVQPQHF.

This clonotype has a handful of counts. The chain combines TRBV12-3 or TRBV12-4 with TRBJ2-5; D is undetermined. This CDR3 region has 13 residues. V dropped 2 bases and J dropped 4 bases, with 8 bases sitting between them. The CDR3 DNA follows: TGTGCCAGCAGTTTATCTGTGGTAGAGACCCAGTACTTC. Translating it yields CASSLSVVETQYF.

The chain employs TRBV6-5 and TRBJ2-7, with unresolved D. The CDR3 covers 14 residues. Germline V gene lookup returns CDR1 MNHEY and CDR2 SVGAGI. Between the trimmed V and J ends, which lost 0 bases and 4 bases, there was a span of 10 bases. CDR3 protein: CASSYSIPVYEQYF. The DNA of the CDR3 is TGTGCCAGCAGTTACTCGATCCCAGTGTACGAGCAGTACTTC.

This clonotype was seen ten or more times. V and J are TRBV12-3 or TRBV12-4 and TRBJ2-5; 7 bases are a match to TRBD1. Trimming cost V 5 bases and J 2 bases; bases outside gene matches: 5. The CDR3 has 14 amino acids. Here the CDR3 DNA reads TGTGCCAGCAGTCGTGGGACAGTTCAAGAGACCCAGTACTTC. It yields the protein CASSRGTVQETQYF.

Concerning this clonotype itself: A much larger clone differs from this one at a single base, so this may be a read error. The chain recombines TRBV29-1 with TRBJ2-7, with 11 nucleotides matching TRBD2. J was trimmed by 2 bases and V by 1 base; bases with no gene match: 4. This CDR3 comprises 15 residues. CDR1 is SQVTM, CDR2 ANQGSEA, per germline. The CDR3, as DNA: TGCAGCGTTGAAGCGACTAGCGGGGACCCCTACGAGCAGTACTTC. Translated: CSVEATSGDPYEQYF.

This clonotype turned up a few times. The chain combines TRBV20-1 with TRBJ2-7; 10 bases map to TRBD1. The CDR3 length is 17 residues. Looked up from germline, CDR1 is DFQATT and CDR2 is SNEGSKA (reference sequence). With V trimmed by 6 bases and J by 0 bases, 14 bases remained unmatched. This CDR3 is CSAIPGQGPPLSYEQYF. CDR3 in DNA: TGCAGTGCGATTCCGGGACAGGGGCCTCCCCTCTCCTACGAGCAGTACTTC.

The J gene is TRBJ1-1, the V gene TRBV5-6; D uncertain. The ends were cut back, 4 bases at V and 1 base at J, with 8 bases in the middle. The CDR3 runs 13 residues. Germline CDR1 SGHDT, CDR2 YYEEEE. For the CDR3, the DNA is TGTGCCAGCAGCGCGGGCGAGAACACTGAAGCTTTCTTT. Translation: CASSAGENTEAFF.

This clonotype was seen a handful of times. V and J are TRBV30 and TRBJ1-4; D is uncertain. This CDR3 has 14 residues. Germline CDR1 is GTSNPN and CDR2 is SVGIG (reference sequence). V lost 0 bases and J 0 bases, leaving 5 bases between the germline ends. The CDR3 is CAWSVLATNEKLFF. In DNA form, the CDR3 reads TGTGCCTGGAGTGTACTAGCAACTAATGAAAAACTGTTTTTT.

This rearrangement joins TRBV30 to TRBJ2-2; TRBD2 might be the D (5 bases). The CDR3 consists of 13 residues. With 2 bases removed from V and 2 bases from J, the gap between germline ends came to 6 bases. CDR1 GTSNPN and CDR2 SVGIG come from the germline V gene (reference sequence). CDR3 sequence reads: CAWSRGNTGELFF. The CDR3 region has the DNA TGTGCCTGGAGTCGGGGAAACACCGGGGAGCTGTTTTTT.